The clone carrying this T cell receptor beta chain has a count of ten or more. RNA transcripts served as template for amplifying TCR beta CDR3 sequences. First-round RT-PCR used HTBI primers; second-round multiplex PCR followed. TCRdb recomputed calls from the multiplex PCR reads with MiXCR, one row per CDR3 protein. The sample has some 370,000 distinct CDR3 sequences, about a sixth seen once; the top ten hold roughly 2.4%. The data belong to a study of Graves' ophthalmopathy and Graves' hyperthyroidism. V gave up 3 bases and J gave up 5 bases, with 10 bases separating them. Germline CDR1 WNHNN, CDR2 SYGVQD (reference sequence). The CDR3 loop spans 13 amino acids.

Material: peripheral blood. This chain connects TRBV10-1 to TRBJ2-5, with no clear D. The TCR was taken from an adult woman with stable Graves' hyperthyroidism. This CDR3 is CASSEAARETQYF. CDR3 sequence (DNA): TGCGCCAGCAGTGAAGCCGCGAGGGAGACCCAGTACTTC.